The subject of this entry is one T cell receptor (beta chain). Its antigen is still unknown. The V gene lost 2 bases and the J gene lost 10 bases, with 13 bases spanning the gap. CDR1 SGHNT and CDR2 YYREEE come from the germline V gene (reference sequence). The CDR3 consists of 13 residues. These data originate in a study of Ad26.COV2.S vaccination and SARS-CoV-2 variants. Data came from immunoSEQ multiplex PCR; TCRdb stores just in-frame clones and leaves some out. This table holds about 350,000 clones, roughly 94% found once. Whole-study findings and limits: Spike-specific responses of CD8+ and CD4+ T cells were reported to display substantial breadth after vaccination. Vaccinees displayed broader spike-specific TCR repertoires than placebo recipients.

The J gene is TRBJ2-1, the V gene TRBV5-4; TRBD2 is a possible D gene (7 bases). The clonotype originates from a human donor who had recovered from COVID-19. Here the sequenced sample was peripheral blood, taken after recovery from COVID-19. CDR3 in amino acids: CASSFGGAREQFF. CDR3 in DNA: TGTGCCAGCAGCTTTGGGGGGGCGCGAGAGCAGTTCTTC.